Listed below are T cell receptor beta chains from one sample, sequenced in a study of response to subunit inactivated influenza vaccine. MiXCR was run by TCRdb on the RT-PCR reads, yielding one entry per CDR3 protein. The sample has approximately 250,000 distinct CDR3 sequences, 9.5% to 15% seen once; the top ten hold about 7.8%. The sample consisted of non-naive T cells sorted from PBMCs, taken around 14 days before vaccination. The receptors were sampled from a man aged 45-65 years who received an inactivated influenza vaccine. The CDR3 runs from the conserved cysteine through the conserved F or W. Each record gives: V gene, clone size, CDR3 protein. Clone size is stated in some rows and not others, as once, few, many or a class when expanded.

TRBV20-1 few CSANHRLADTDTQYF
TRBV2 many CASSPNLRGEANYGYTF
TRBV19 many CASSVGLSNEQFF
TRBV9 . CASSGLGGSVTGANVLTF
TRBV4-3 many CASSPRTPGTGDNEQFF
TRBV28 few CASSGTLGRSYGYTF
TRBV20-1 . CSATSKGLAERNSYEQYF
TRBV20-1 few CSVSGMMAGSTDTQYF
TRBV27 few CASSSYRQSTSMLRDSNQPQHF
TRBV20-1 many CSAPRGTGTDTQYF
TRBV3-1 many CASSPRVTPYEQYF
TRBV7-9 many CASSYGLAGNEQFF
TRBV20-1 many CSAFRQGAGGYTF
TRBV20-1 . CSARGEREGLDEQFF
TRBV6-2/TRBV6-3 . CASDGRGGGTYNEQFF
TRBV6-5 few CASSTGLAGGTDTQYF
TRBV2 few CASSPLGAGGSYNEQFF
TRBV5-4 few CASSGRQGRYNEQFF
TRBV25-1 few CASKADRGRGETQYF
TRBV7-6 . CASSYFARVGETQYF
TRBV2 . CASSEGLENTGELFF
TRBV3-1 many CASSRSYGQGYEQYF
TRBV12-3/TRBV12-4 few CASSLSGTKGNTIYF
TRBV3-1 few CASSQQGRETQYF
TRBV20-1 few CSAPTSGINNEQFF
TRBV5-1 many CASSPRSSGVTNTQYF
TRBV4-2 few CASSQNSNNSPLHF
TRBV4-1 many CASSQAGDSVTYEQYF
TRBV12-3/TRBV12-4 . CASSSRTGSTDTQYF
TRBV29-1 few CSVEFLAPTVADTQYF
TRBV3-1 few CASSQLMGNTEAFF
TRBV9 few CASSFGLVRDTQYF
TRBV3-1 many CASSLLRTDSYNEQFF
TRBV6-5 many CASSYSAATNEKLFF
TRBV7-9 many CASSKTGQGPNNEQFF
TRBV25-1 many CASSQGQGSTDTQYF
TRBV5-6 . CASSRVVFPDTQYF
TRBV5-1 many CASSLVGKETQYF
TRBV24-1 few CATSDADRAATDTQYF
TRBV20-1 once CSARPSRAPNNEQFF
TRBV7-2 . CASSLQWGHGYTF
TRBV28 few CASRGQGLYQPQHF
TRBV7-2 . CASRLALASTGELFF
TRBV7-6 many CASSLGGRRSPNYGYTF
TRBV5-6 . CASSPGGPGGYTF
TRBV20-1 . CSAWTVNYGYTF
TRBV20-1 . CSAQKPGGTGELFF
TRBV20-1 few CSASSSYEQYF
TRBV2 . CASSDSGSINEQFF
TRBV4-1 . CASSQDRGLMSGNSPLHF
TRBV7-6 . CASSPGPLRGHYEQYF
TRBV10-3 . CAISFGLAGGTHEQFF
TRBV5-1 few CASSLGPWTATNEKLFF
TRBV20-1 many CSARDRVASTDTQYF